This TCR beta chain was observed in a study of control samples from healthy donors and cancer patients. Produced via immunoSEQ multiplex PCR; TCRdb's table is partial and in-frame only. Of about 63,000 clones listed, approximately 85% are singletons. In germline, CDR1 is MGHRA, CDR2 YSYEKL. Trimming shortened V by 3 bases and J by 4 bases, and 19 bases separated the two germline ends. The CDR3 extends over 16 amino acids. A few counts support this clone. Material for sequencing was blood. This receptor was taken from a man aged 35-49 years in good health. The chain links TRBV4-1 to TRBJ2-7, with D possibly TRBD2 on 6 matching bases. In DNA form, the CDR3 reads TGCGCCAGCAGCCAGGCGGACTACCCTCTTAAGTACGAGCAGTACTTC. Residues: CASSQADYPLKYEQYF.